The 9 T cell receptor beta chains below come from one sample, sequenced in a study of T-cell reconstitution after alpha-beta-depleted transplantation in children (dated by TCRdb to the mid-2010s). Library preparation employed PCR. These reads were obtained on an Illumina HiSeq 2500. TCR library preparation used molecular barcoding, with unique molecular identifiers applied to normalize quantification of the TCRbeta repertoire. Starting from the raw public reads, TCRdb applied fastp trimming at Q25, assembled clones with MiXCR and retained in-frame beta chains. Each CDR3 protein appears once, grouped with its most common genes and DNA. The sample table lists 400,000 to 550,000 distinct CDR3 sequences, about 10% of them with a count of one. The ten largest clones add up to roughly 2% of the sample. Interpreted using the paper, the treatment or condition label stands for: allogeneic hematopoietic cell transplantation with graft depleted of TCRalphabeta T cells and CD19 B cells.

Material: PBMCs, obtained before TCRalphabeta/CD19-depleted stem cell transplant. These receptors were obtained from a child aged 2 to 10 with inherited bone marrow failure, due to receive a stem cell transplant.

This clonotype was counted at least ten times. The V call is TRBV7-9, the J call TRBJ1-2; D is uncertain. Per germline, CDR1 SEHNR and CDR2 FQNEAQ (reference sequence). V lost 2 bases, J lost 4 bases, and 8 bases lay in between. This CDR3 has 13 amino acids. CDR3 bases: TGTGCCAGCAGCTTATCCCACTTCTATGGCTACACCTTC. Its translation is CASSLSHFYGYTF.

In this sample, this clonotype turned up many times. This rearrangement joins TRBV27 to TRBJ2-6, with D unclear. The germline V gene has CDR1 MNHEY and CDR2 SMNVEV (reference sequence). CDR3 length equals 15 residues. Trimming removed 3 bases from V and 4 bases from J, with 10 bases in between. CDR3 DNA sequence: TGTGCCAGCAGTTTGCTCGGTACCGGGGCCAACGTCCTGACTTTC. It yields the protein CASSLLGTGANVLTF.

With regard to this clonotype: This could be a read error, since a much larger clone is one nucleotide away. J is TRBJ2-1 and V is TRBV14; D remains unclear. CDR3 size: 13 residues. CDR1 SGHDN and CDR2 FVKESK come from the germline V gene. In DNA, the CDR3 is TGTGTCAGCGCACTTACCCGAAGCAGCGAGCAGTTCTTC. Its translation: CVSALTRSSEQFF.

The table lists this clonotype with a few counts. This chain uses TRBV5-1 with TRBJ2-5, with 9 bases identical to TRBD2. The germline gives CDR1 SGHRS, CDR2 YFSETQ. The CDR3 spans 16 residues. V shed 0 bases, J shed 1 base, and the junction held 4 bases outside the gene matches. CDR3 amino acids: CASSLGPTSGQETQYF. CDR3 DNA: TGCGCCAGCAGCTTGGGTCCGACTAGCGGCCAAGAGACCCAGTACTTC.

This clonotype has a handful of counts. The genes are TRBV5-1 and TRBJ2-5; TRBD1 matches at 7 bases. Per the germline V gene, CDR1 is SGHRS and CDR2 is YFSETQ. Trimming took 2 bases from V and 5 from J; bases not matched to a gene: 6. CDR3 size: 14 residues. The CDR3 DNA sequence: TGCGCCAGCAGCTTCGAGGGGGCTGGGGAGACCCAGTACTTC. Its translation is CASSFEGAGETQYF.

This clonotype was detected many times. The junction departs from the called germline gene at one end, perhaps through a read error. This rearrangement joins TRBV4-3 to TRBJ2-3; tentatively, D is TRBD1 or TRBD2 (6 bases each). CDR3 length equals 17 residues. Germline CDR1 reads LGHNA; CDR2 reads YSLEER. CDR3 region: CASSQGTTGASTYTQYF. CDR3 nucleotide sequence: TGCGCCAGCAGCCAAGGAACGACGGGGGCCAGCACATATACGCAGTATTTT.

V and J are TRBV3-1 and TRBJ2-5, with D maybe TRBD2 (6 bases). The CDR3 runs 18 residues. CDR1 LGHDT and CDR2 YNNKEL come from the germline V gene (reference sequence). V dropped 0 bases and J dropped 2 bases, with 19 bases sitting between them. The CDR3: CASSQDVSDYVLQETQYF. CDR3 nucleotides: TGTGCCAGCAGCCAAGATGTATCGGACTACGTATTACAAGAGACCCAGTACTTC.

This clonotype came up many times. The DNA of the CDR3 is TGTGCCAGCAGTTACCCCGGGAATGAGCAGTTCTTC. Encoded protein: CASSYPGNEQFF. The chain employs TRBV6-2 or TRBV6-3 and TRBJ2-1; D not certain. From germline, CDR1 is MNHEY and CDR2 SVGEGT. V was clipped by 2 bases and J by 7 bases, with 6 bases between them. This CDR3 is built from 12 residues.

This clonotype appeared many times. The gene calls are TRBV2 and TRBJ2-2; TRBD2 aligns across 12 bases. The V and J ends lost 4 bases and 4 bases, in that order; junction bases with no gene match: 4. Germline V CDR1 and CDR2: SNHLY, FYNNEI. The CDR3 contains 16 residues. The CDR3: CASSGASGRVTGELFF. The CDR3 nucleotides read TGTGCCAGCAGTGGGGCTAGCGGGAGGGTCACCGGGGAGCTGTTTTTT.